A single sample is the source of the 13 T cell receptor beta chains below, sequenced in a study of blood T cell repertoires in COVID-19. Assay: immunoSEQ multiplex PCR; the TCRdb copy retains only in-frame clones and omits some. The table has 330,000 or so clones, roughly 89% seen once; the top ten hold 7.5% to 10%. The sample consisted of peripheral blood. The receptor source for this set is a man aged 25-45 years with COVID-19, enrolled during active disease.

The V and J genes are TRBV6-5 and TRBJ1-5; 11 bases agree with TRBD1. Trimming removed 8 bases from V and 5 bases from J; junction bases left unmatched: 8. CDR1 and CDR2 from the germline V gene are MNHEY and SVGAGI. The CDR3 is made up of 15 amino acids. CDR3 loop: CASFPGQGADQPQHF. CDR3 nucleotide sequence: TGTGCCAGCTTCCCTGGACAGGGGGCTGATCAGCCCCAGCATTTT.

The chain joins TRBV6-6 to TRBJ2-2; D is unresolved. CDR3 length: 14 amino acids. CDR1 MNHNY and CDR2 SVGAGI come from the germline V gene (reference sequence). V shed 7 bases and J shed 4 bases, with 13 bases lying between them. The CDR3 here is CASTLTSLTGELFF. The CDR3 DNA reads as TGTGCCAGCACCTTAACATCCCTCACCGGGGAGCTGTTTTTT.

In its sample, this clone was seen once. Within the sample, other DNA sequences also encode this same CDR3. J is TRBJ1-1 and V is TRBV30; no firm D call. The CDR3 consists of 14 residues. The germline V gene has CDR1 GTSNPN and CDR2 SVGIG (reference sequence). Trimming pared 0 bases from V and 3 bases from J, leaving 11 bases between. The chain's CDR3 is CAWSVRVRDTEAFF. The DNA for the CDR3 is TGTGCCTGGAGTGTACGAGTCCGGGACACTGAAGCTTTCTTT.

This clone was detected a few times. This chain connects TRBV5-1 to TRBJ1-3; no definite D call. The germline V gene encodes CDR1 SGHRS and CDR2 YFSETQ. The CDR3 is 14 residues long. Between the trimmed V and J ends, which lost 7 bases and 3 bases, there was a span of 14 bases. The CDR3 region is CASSPGEFGNTIYF. CDR3 DNA: TGCGCCAGCTCCCCTGGAGAGTTTGGAAACACCATATATTTT.

The genes are TRBV19 and TRBJ2-5, with 8 bases fitting TRBD1. The germline CDR1 and CDR2 sequences are LNHDA and SQIVND (reference sequence). Losses at the gene ends were 6 bases for V and 5 bases for J; bases not matched to a gene: 11. CDR3 length equals 15 residues. The CDR3 DNA sequence: TGTGCCAGTAGAAATATAGGACAGGGTGCGGAGACCCAGTACTTC. Translated, it gives CASRNIGQGAETQYF.

This chain's CDR3 is CAWSESRYGTEAFF. The CDR3 nucleotides read TGTGCCTGGAGTGAATCTCGGTACGGCACTGAAGCTTTCTTT. This chain links TRBV30 with TRBJ1-1; D not certain. V was cut by 1 base and J by 4 bases, with 13 bases left in between. Germline values: CDR1 GTSNPN, CDR2 SVGIG (reference sequence). The CDR3 totals 14 residues.

The chain employs TRBV11-2 and TRBJ2-1, with D perhaps matching TRBD2 (5 bases). The V gene lost 10 bases and the J gene lost 4 bases, with 8 bases spanning the gap. CDR3 size: 11 residues. Germline-derived CDR1 and CDR2 are SGHAT and FQNNGV. CDR3 nucleotide sequence: TGTGCCATAAGGAGGTACAATGAGCAGTTCTTC. As protein: CAIRRYNEQFF.

The CDR3 loop reads CASSIGTPLVEDTEAFF. CDR3 sequence (DNA): TGTGCCAGTAGTATAGGGACACCCCTCGTTGAGGACACTGAAGCTTTCTTT. This chain joins TRBV19 and TRBJ1-1; a weak D match, TRBD1 (5 bases). This CDR3 contains 17 residues. Per the germline V gene, CDR1 is LNHDA and CDR2 is SQIVND (reference sequence). The ends were cut back, 1 base at V and 3 bases at J, with 18 bases in the middle.

This chain uses TRBV2 with TRBJ2-3; D possibly corresponds to TRBD1 (5 bases). Trimming removed 3 bases at V and 3 bases at J, with 10 bases between. Germline V gene data show CDR1 as SNHLY and CDR2 as FYNNEI. The CDR3 consists of 14 residues. The DNA of the CDR3 is TGTGCCAGCAGTGACAGGGAAAAAACAGATACGCAGTATTTT. Translating gives CASSDREKTDTQYF.

The chain joins TRBV18 to TRBJ2-3; 13 positions agree with TRBD2. In germline, CDR1 is KGHSH, CDR2 LQKENI. There are 16 residues in the CDR3. With V trimmed by 4 bases and J by 2 bases, 3 bases remained unmatched. The CDR3 reads CASSRTSGGLTDTQYF. The CDR3 DNA follows: TGTGCCAGCTCACGGACTAGCGGGGGCCTCACAGATACGCAGTATTTT.

This clone appeared once. The chain recombines TRBV6-4 with TRBJ2-7; 8 nucleotides match TRBD1. V shed 3 bases and J 2 bases; nucleotides not matched to a gene: 6. The CDR3 consists of 15 residues. Germline V gives CDR1 MRHNA, CDR2 SNTAGT. The CDR3 spells CASSEGTGTPYEQYF. CDR3 nucleotides: TGTGCCAGCAGTGAGGGGACAGGAACTCCCTACGAGCAGTACTTC.

The chain links TRBV5-1 to TRBJ1-2; 11 bases match TRBD1. The CDR3 contains 17 residues. Trimming cost V 0 bases and J 8 bases; bases outside gene matches: 12. Germline CDR1 is SGHRS and CDR2 is YFSETQ. The CDR3 DNA reads TGCGCCAGCAGCTTGGCTGCCATCGGACAGGGGGCGAGGGGCTACACCTTC. Its protein is CASSLAAIGQGARGYTF.

The CDR3 DNA sequence: TGTGCCAGCTCACCCACCCTACAGGGCGCTGGAAACACCATATATTTT. Amino acids: CASSPTLQGAGNTIYF. This chain joins TRBV18 and TRBJ1-3, with D maybe TRBD1 (6 bases). V lost 3 bases to trimming and J lost 2 bases, with 14 bases between them. Germline assignment: CDR1 KGHSH and CDR2 LQKENI. This CDR3 comprises 16 residues.